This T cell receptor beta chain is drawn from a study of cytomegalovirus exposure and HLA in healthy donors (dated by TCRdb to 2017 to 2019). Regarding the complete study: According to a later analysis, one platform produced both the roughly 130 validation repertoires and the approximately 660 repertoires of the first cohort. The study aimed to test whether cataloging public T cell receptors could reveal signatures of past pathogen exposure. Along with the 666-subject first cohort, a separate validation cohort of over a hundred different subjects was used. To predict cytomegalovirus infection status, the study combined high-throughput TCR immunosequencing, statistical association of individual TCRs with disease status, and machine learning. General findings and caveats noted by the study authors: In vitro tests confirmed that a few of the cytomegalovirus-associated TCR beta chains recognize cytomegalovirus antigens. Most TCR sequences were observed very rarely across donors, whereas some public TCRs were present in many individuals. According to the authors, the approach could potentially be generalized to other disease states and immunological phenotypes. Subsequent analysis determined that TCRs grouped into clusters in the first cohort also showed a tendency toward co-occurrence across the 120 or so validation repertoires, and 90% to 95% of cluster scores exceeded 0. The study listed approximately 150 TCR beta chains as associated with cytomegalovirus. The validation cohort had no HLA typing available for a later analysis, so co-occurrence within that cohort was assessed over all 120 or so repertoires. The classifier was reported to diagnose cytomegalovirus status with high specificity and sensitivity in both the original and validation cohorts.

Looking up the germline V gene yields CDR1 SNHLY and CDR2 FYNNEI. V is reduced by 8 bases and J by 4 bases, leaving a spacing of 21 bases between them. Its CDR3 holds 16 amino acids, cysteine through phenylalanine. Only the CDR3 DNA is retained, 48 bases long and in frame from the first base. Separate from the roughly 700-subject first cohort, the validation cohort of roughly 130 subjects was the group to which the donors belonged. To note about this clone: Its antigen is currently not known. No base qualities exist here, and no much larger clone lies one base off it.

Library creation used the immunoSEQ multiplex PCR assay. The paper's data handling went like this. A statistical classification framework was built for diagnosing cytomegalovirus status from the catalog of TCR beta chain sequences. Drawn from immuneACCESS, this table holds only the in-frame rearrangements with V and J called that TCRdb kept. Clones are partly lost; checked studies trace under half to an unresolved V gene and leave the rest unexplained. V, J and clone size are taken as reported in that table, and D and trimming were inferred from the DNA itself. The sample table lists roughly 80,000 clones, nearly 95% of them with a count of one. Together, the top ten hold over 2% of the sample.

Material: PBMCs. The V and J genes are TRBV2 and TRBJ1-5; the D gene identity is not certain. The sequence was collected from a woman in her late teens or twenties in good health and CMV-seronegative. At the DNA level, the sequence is TGTGCCAGCGGAATTCACCTGACGGGAAATAATCAGCCCCAGCATTTT. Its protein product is CASGIHLTGNNQPQHF. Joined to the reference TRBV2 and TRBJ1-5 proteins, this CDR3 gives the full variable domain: EPEVTQTPSHQVTQMGQEVILRCVPISNHLYFYWYRQILGQKVEFLVSFYNNEISEKSEIFDDQFSVERPDGSNFTLKIRSTKLEDSAMYFCASGIHLTGNNQPQHFGDGTRLSIL.